This T cell receptor beta chain is drawn from a study of CD8+ T cells in alopecia areata. Germline loops: CDR1 SGHTA, CDR2 FQGNSA. There are 12 residues in the CDR3. V was shortened by 5 bases and J by 14 bases, with 17 bases between the two germline ends. Extracted RNA was reverse transcribed into cDNA, the sequencing template. Data came from immunoSEQ multiplex PCR; TCRdb stores just in-frame clones and leaves some out. The table has over 120,000 clones, about 60% seen once. The TCR sequence derives from a human donor with alopecia areata. V usage is TRBV7-2 and J usage is TRBJ2-3; a weak D match, TRBD2 (5 bases). Sequencing was performed on CD4+ T cells sorted from blood, taken at week 0. The CDR3 region is CASSAGLLVMYF. The CDR3 bases are TGTGCCAGCAGCGCCGGACTCCTCGTCATGTATTTT.